This T cell receptor beta chain stems from a study of blood T cell repertoires in COVID-19. In the study overall: Sample material is recorded as cDNA or gDNA derived from T cells, B-cell-depleted T cells, or PBMCs.

Original handling: Reference gene primer amplification in the assay estimated nucleated cell counts. Some clones are missing from TCRdb's copy, which holds only in-frame ones; the method was immunoSEQ multiplex PCR. The V and J calls and the clone size are those of that table, but D and trimming were determined from the DNA. The data contain over 400,000 clones, 70% to 90% of them singletons. The clonotype was recovered from a human donor in a cohort sampled during active COVID-19. The material sequenced was peripheral blood.

The CDR3 loop is CASSRRLGEETQYF. The CDR3 nucleotides are TGTGCCAGCAGCCGGCGACTAGGAGAAGAGACCCAGTACTTC. The chain combines TRBV3-1 (or the pseudogene TRBV3-2) with TRBJ2-5; possibly TRBD2 for D (6 bases). There are 14 residues in the CDR3. Germline-derived CDR1 and CDR2 are LGHDT and YNNKEL (reference sequence). Trimming cost V 4 bases and J 3 bases, with 12 bases left between them.